The rows below give T cell receptor beta chains drawn from one sample of a study of T cell changes during pregnancy in multiple sclerosis. Clones were sequenced by immunoSEQ multiplex PCR, and TCRdb holds only the in-frame ones, with some missing. The data contain 45,000 to 60,000 clones, about 92% of them singletons. The material sequenced was CD4+ T cells from peripheral blood mononuclear cells, taken before pregnancy. These TCRs come from a female donor with multiple sclerosis, enrolled in a pregnancy study. Each CDR3 is given without its conserved first and last residue.

v_gene	j_gene	CDR3aa
TRBV4-1	TRBJ1-2	ASSHLGRTNYGYT
TRBV18	TRBJ1-5	ASSPQGAADNQPQH
TRBV29-1	TRBJ2-1	SVAAGYNEQF
TRBV9	TRBJ2-6	ASSPRATGGSGANVLT
TRBV11-2	TRBJ2-7	ASSSIRTSGRTYEQY
TRBV7-2	TRBJ2-7	ASSLLIPSYEQY
TRBV19	TRBJ1-1	ASRPTGGLTEAF
TRBV5-1	TRBJ2-3	ASSLGHPTDTQY
TRBV11-3	TRBJ2-3	ASSLGFREITDTQY
TRBV29-1	TRBJ1-2	SVEDTPNYGYT
TRBV25-1	TRBJ2-5	ASSEQAIETQY
TRBV19	TRBJ1-4	ASRGQDEKLF
TRBV2	TRBJ2-3	ASTRLALDTQY
TRBV5-8	TRBJ2-7	ASSSPGSGWHEQY
TRBV5-5	TRBJ2-7	ASSLEYRVPYEQY
TRBV6-1	TRBJ1-3	ASSGNRLFSGNTIY
TRBV27	TRBJ1-4	ASSLGYRVDEKLF
TRBV5-1	TRBJ2-2	ASSFPLAGGTGELF
TRBV5-5	TRBJ1-3	ASSLEVRGFGNTIY
TRBV6-6	TRBJ1-5	ASTTGGGNQPQH
TRBV5-1	TRBJ1-4	ASSSGQPNEKLF
TRBV29-1	TRBJ1-2	SALGQGNYGYT
TRBV5-1	TRBJ2-7	ASSSRGSGVSEQY
TRBV9	TRBJ2-3	ASSVVLTDTQY